This TCR beta chain was documented in a study of blood T cell repertoires in COVID-19. Study overall: Nucleic acid was either cDNA or gDNA, and it came from T cells, B-cell-depleted T cells, or PBMCs.

Authors' methods: Cell counts per sample came from amplifying reference gene primers. The repertoire was sequenced with immunoSEQ multiplex PCR; TCRdb's copy has only in-frame clones and lacks some. V and J calls and clone size follow that table, whereas D and trimming were derived from the DNA. The data hold about 120,000 clones, with roughly four fifths observed a single time. Germline CDR1 is KGHSH and CDR2 is LQKENI. CDR3 size: 14 residues. The ends lost 6 bases at V and 4 bases at J; junction bases unmatched: 6. Material for sequencing was peripheral blood. The sequence was collected from a man aged 65 to 79 with active or convalescent COVID-19. This chain connects TRBV18 to TRBJ2-3, with 8 bases that match TRBD2. The CDR3 bases are TGTGCCAGCTCTCCCAGGACTAGCCCAGATACGCAGTATTTT. Protein product: CASSPRTSPDTQYF.